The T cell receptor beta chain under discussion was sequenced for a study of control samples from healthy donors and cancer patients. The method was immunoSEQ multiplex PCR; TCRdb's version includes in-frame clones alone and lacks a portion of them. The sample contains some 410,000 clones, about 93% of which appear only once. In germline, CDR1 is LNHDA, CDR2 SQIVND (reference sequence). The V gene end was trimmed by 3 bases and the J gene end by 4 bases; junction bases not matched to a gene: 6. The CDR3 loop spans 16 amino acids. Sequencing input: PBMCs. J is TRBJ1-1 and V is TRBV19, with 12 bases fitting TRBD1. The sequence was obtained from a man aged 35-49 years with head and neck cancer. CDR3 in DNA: TGTGCCAGTAGTATCCGGGACAGGGGGCGAATCACTGAAGCTTTCTTT. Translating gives CASSIRDRGRITEAFF.